Shown below are 13 T cell receptor beta chains from a single sample sequenced in a study of tumor-infiltrating lymphocytes in oesophageal squamous cell carcinoma. From the PCR reads, TCRdb called clonotypes with MiXCR, one entry per CDR3 protein. The data contain 20,000 to 25,000 distinct CDR3 sequences, 36% of them seen just once; the ten biggest clones take up roughly an eighth. The sequencing input was esophageal tumor tissue. The receptors were sampled from a male donor with esophageal squamous cell carcinoma.

This clonotype counts as medium-sized. The rearrangement uses TRBV7-2 and TRBJ2-1; D perhaps matches TRBD2 (5 bases). Looked up from germline, CDR1 is SGHTA and CDR2 is FQGNSA. The CDR3 has 14 amino acids. V was clipped by 3 bases and J by 6 bases, with 12 bases between them. This CDR3 is CASSFLISVNEQFF. The CDR3 nucleotides read TGTGCCAGCAGCTTTTTGATTAGCGTCAATGAGCAGTTCTTC.

This clonotype ranks as medium-sized. V gene TRBV6-1 combines with J gene TRBJ1-1; possibly TRBD1 for D (6 bases). This CDR3 comprises 15 residues. V lost 5 bases and J lost 1, with 14 bases in between. Germline V gene data show CDR1 as MNHNS and CDR2 as SASEGT. For the CDR3, the DNA is TGTGCCAGCAGTTCCGACAGGACCTGGAACACTGAAGCTTTCTTT. Protein product: CASSSDRTWNTEAFF.

This clonotype turned up a few times. The rearrangement uses TRBV4-3 and TRBJ2-1, with D hard to call. The last part of the DNA fits TRBJ2-7 better; the J call may be wrong. CDR1 is LGHNA and CDR2 is YSLEER in the germline V gene. This CDR3 spans 15 amino acids. CDR3 sequence reads: CASSQPLVRSIEQYF. CDR3 DNA: TGCGCCAGCAGCCAACCCCTCGTGAGATCGATCGAGCAGTACTTC.

This clonotype was found a few times. The final CDR3 position lacks the conserved phenylalanine or tryptophan, pointing to a likely read error. The limits of the CDR3 on the DNA are not certain, so only TCRdb's listed CDR3 is given. The J gene is TRBJ2-6, the V gene TRBV6-1; the table names TRBD2, a call not compared with the DNA. Per germline, CDR1 MNHNS and CDR2 SASEGT. Inclusive of both ends, the CDR3 amounts to 15 amino acids. The CDR3 sequence is CASRDDSGWEQYFGN.

This clonotype was counted at least ten times. The chain has TRBV7-3 and TRBJ2-7, with D possibly being TRBD1 or TRBD2 (5 bases each). Per the germline V gene, CDR1 is SGHTA and CDR2 is FQGTGA. This CDR3 is 15 amino acids long. Trimming removed 5 bases at V and 7 bases at J, with 21 bases between. The CDR3 sequence is CASSPREKGYNEQYF. Written as DNA, the CDR3 is TGTGCCAGCAGCCCCAGGGAGAAGGGTTACAATGAGCAGTACTTC. The full variable domain, with the rest looked up from reference TRBV7-3 and TRBJ2-7, is GAGVSQTPSNKVTEKGKYVELRCDPISGHTALYWYRQSLGQGPEFLIYFQGTGAADDSGLPNDRFFAVRPEGSVSTLKIQRTERGDSAVYLCASSPREKGYNEQYFGPGTRLTVT.

The V gene is TRBV7-6, the J gene TRBJ2-4; TRBD1 matches at 10 bases. The tail of the sequence fits TRBJ2-1 better, so the J call may be wrong. The CDR3 covers 15 residues. Germline lookup yields CDR1 SGHVS and CDR2 FNYEAQ. The CDR3 region has the DNA TGTGCCAGCAGCAACCGGGACAGGGGCTCCTACGAGCAGTTCTTC. This codes for CASSNRDRGSYEQFF.

As for this clonotype: Its ends do not fully match the called genes, so a read error is possible. The chain employs TRBV7-6 and TRBJ1-6; D may be TRBD1 (5 bases). The length of the CDR3 is 13 residues. CDR1 and CDR2 (germline): SGHVS, FNYEAQ. The CDR3 nucleotides are TGTGCCAGCAGCCACCGCGGGGCCTACGAGCAGTACTTT. Its translation: CASSHRGAYEQYF.

This chain connects TRBV9 to TRBJ2-4; 12 bases are shared with TRBD2. The J call may be wrong; the DNA end is better matched by TRBJ2-1. CDR3 length equals 16 residues. Germline V gene sequence: CDR1 SGDLS, CDR2 YYNGEE. CDR3 DNA sequence: TGTGCCAGCAGCGTAGGCCTAGCGGGAGGGCTCAATGAGCAGTTCTTC. Its translation is CASSVGLAGGLNEQFF.

As regards this clonotype: A clone one base away is much larger, so this may be a read error. The J gene is TRBJ1-4, the V gene TRBV6-4; D possibly corresponds to TRBD1 (5 bases). The V gene's germline CDR1 is MRHNA and CDR2 SNTAGT. The CDR3 spans 17 residues. The CDR3 sequence: CASSDSTGLAGVGELYF. CDR3 nucleotides: TGTGCCAGCAGTGACTCTACGGGACTAGCGGGAGTCGGGGAGCTGTATTTT.

The gene calls are TRBV12-3 or TRBV12-4 and TRBJ2-1; 11 bases are shared with TRBD2. The end of the DNA is better explained by TRBJ2-5, so the J call may be wrong. The CDR3 has 20 residues. The DNA for the CDR3 is TGTGCCAGCACCATCCGGGCTGGACTAGCGGGTATCAGAGGACAAGAGACCCAGTACTTC. Translation: CASTIRAGLAGIRGQETQYF.

This clonotype was observed once. Here the CDR3 DNA reads TGTGCCAGCAGCTTATCGGGACAGCAAGGTCAGCCCCAGCATTTT. Translation gives CASSLSGQQGQPQHF. The V gene is TRBV7-2, the J gene TRBJ1-4; 7 nucleotides line up with TRBD1. The J call may not be correct, given that the DNA end is closer to TRBJ1-5. CDR1 is SGHTA and CDR2 is FQGNSA in the germline V gene. This CDR3 region has 15 residues.

V gene TRBV7-2 combines with J gene TRBJ2-1, with D uncertain. Germline CDR1 and CDR2: SGHTA and FQGNSA. The CDR3 contains 15 residues. Trimming removed 1 base from V and 0 bases from J, with 7 bases in between. CDR3 sequence: CASSLDASSYNEQFF. Written as DNA, the CDR3 is TGTGCCAGCAGCTTAGACGCGAGCTCCTACAATGAGCAGTTCTTC. The full variable domain, in which reference TRBV7-2 and TRBJ2-1 provide the parts outside the CDR3, is GAGVSQSPSNKVTEKGKDVELRCDPISGHTALYWYRQSLGQGLEFLIYFQGNSAPDKSGLPSDRFSAERTGGSVSTLTIQRTQQEDSAVYLCASSLDASSYNEQFFGPGTRLTVL.

In its sample, this clonotype was seen many times. The chain combines TRBV6-6 with TRBJ1-2; D is perhaps TRBD1 (5 bases). This CDR3 contains 15 residues. CDR1 is MNHNY and CDR2 is SVGAGI in the germline V gene (reference sequence). V gave up 0 bases and J gave up 4 bases, with 12 bases separating them. CDR3 in amino acids: CASSYSNRGGYGYTF. The CDR3 bases are TGTGCCAGCAGTTACTCGAATAGGGGTGGCTATGGCTACACCTTC.